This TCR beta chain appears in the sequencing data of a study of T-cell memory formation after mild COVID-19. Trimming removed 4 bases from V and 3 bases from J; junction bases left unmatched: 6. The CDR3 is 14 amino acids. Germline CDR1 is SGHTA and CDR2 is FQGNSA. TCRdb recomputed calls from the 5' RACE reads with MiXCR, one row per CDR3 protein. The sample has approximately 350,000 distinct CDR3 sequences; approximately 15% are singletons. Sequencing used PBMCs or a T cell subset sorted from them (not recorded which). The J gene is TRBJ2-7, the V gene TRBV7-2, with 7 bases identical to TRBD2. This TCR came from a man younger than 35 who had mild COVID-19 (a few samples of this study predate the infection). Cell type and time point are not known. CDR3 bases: TGTGCCAGCAGCTCCCTCGGGGGGTACTACGAGCAGTACGTC. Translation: CASSSLGGYYEQYV.